This entry features one TCR beta chain sequence. Its antigen remains unknown. This CDR3 comprises 14 residues. Germline V lookup: CDR1 MNHEY, CDR2 SMNVEV (reference sequence). With 0 bases removed from V and 4 bases from J, the gap between germline ends came to 10 bases. Sequencing was performed with immunoSEQ multiplex PCR; in TCRdb, only in-frame clones are kept and a portion is missing. In the table there are some 86,000 clones, 70% to 90% of which are singletons. The data are from a study of T cell responses to AZD1222 COVID-19 vaccine. General study results and limits: Mostly white British, mostly female donors; authors suggested clonal diversity may be underestimated. Receipt of two AZD1222 doses was followed by a rise in Spike-specific TCR breadth and depth. Baseline antibody screening turned up just a handful of seropositive AZD1222 recipients. In the spike-specific TCR repertoire, nearly half reportedly target unmutated variant regions.

This clonotype was obtained from an adult in good health. The chain uses TRBV27 and TRBJ2-7; D possibly corresponds to TRBD1 (5 bases). The sequencing used peripheral blood, collected on day 0 of AZD1222 vaccination. The CDR3, as DNA: TGTGCCAGCAGTTTATCAGGGGCGAGTTACGAGCAGTACTTC. This sequence encodes CASSLSGASYEQYF.